This is a list of T cell receptor beta chains from one sample in a study of vaccination effects on CD4 cells after COVID-19. The table came from immunoSEQ multiplex PCR; TCRdb's copy has only in-frame clones and leaves some out. The table has tens of thousands of clones, roughly 80% seen once. The antigens of these receptors remain unknown. The input for sequencing was CD4+ T cells from PBMCs cultured with HCoV-229E spike peptides, taken before COVID-19 vaccination. These receptors originate from a human donor who received a COVID-19 vaccine. Both conserved end residues are part of each CDR3. Fields, in order: J gene, V gene, D gene, clone size, CDR3 protein, CDR3 DNA. The D gene is left open where the match is weak. Not all rows give a size; the values are once, few, many and, for expanded clones, a class.

J: TRBJ2-2; V: TRBV7-9; D: -; size: -; CDR3: CAIRPGPGELFF; DNA: TGTGCCATACGCCCGGGGCCCGGGGAGCTGTTTTTT
J: TRBJ1-5; V: TRBV18; D: -; size: few; CDR3: CASSPSQGIGQPQHF; DNA: TGTGCCAGCTCACCGTCCCAGGGAATTGGGCAGCCCCAGCATTTT
J: TRBJ1-1; V: TRBV6-2/TRBV6-3; D: -; size: few; CDR3: CASSYRQNTEAFF; DNA: TGTGCCAGCAGTTACCGACAGAACACTGAAGCTTTCTTT
J: TRBJ1-2; V: TRBV5-8; D: TRBD1; size: few; CDR3: CASSSRQGGYGYTF; DNA: TGTGCCAGCAGCTCCAGACAGGGAGGCTATGGCTACACCTTC
J: TRBJ2-3; V: TRBV5-1; D: -; size: -; CDR3: CASSDAGSTDTQYF; DNA: TGCGCCAGCAGCGACGCGGGGAGCACAGATACGCAGTATTTT
J: TRBJ1-2; V: TRBV2; D: -; size: once; CDR3: CASQPGQIYGYTF; DNA: TGTGCCAGTCAGCCAGGGCAGATCTATGGCTACACCTTC
J: TRBJ2-4; V: TRBV24-1; D: -; size: -; CDR3: CATSGGQPKNIQYF; DNA: TGTGCCACCAGTGGTGGACAGCCCAAAAACATTCAGTACTTC
J: TRBJ2-5; V: TRBV6-5; D: TRBD1; size: -; CDR3: CATTPGQGALETQYF; DNA: TGTGCCACCACGCCGGGACAGGGGGCTTTGGAGACCCAGTACTTC
J: TRBJ2-4; V: TRBV7-9; D: -; size: few; CDR3: CASSLGQAKNIQYF; DNA: TGTGCCAGCAGTTTAGGGCAGGCGAAAAACATTCAGTACTTC
J: TRBJ1-1; V: TRBV6-5; D: -; size: few; CDR3: CAIDRLNTEAFF; DNA: TGTGCCATCGACAGACTGAACACTGAAGCTTTCTTT